This T cell receptor beta chain came from a study of T cells after yellow fever vaccination. The study's findings and limits: Reappearing after the booster were most of the clones from primary vaccination (about 96% CD4, 88% CD8).

Template-switching 5'RACE yielded the TCR cDNA; a universal primer site and UMIs were added in the process. Using its own MiXCR run on the 5' RACE reads, TCRdb lists one record per CDR3 protein. The data contain approximately 260,000 distinct CDR3 sequences, over 4.5% of them seen just once; the ten biggest clones take up roughly 3.4%. This clonotype was found many times. Its antigen is not identified. This clonotype was sampled from a man between 18 and 35 years old who received the YFV17D yellow fever vaccine. Sequenced here: CD4+ T cells sorted from PBMCs, sampled on the day of the yellow fever booster vaccination.

The DNA for the CDR3 is TGTGCCATCAGCCAGGGACTAGCGCCCGATACGCAGTATTTT. Its protein is CAISQGLAPDTQYF. The gene calls are TRBV10-3 and TRBJ2-3, with 10 bases identical to TRBD2. The junction had 6 bases not matched to a gene; V was cut back by 6 bases and J by 6 bases. The length of the CDR3 is 14 residues. Germline CDR1 and CDR2: ENHRY and SYGVKD.